This is a list of T cell receptor beta chains from one sample in a study of cytomegalovirus exposure and HLA in healthy donors. TCRdb's copy holds only in-frame clones and misses some; the assay was immunoSEQ multiplex PCR. Of around 350,000 clones listed, 70% to 90% are singletons. Source material: PBMCs. The receptors originated from a woman in her late teens or twenties in good health and CMV-seronegative. Each CDR3 is given without its conserved first and last residue.

>12|TRBV11-2
ASSFAGMGETQY
>13|TRBV28
ASSPRGPSIGEAF
>13|TRBV6-5
ASRPPGGIDSPLH
>14|TRBV18
ASSPPGLLMNTEAF
>12|TRBV19
ASSPGPGQNGYT
>13|TRBV5-1
ASSLAGTGVEKLF
>13|TRBV5-1
ASSLAGSFGAPLH
>13|TRBV5-6
ASSAPGQGYNGYT
>12|TRBV25-1
ASSELGRGYGYT
>13|TRBV6-1
ASSESETGANVLT
>13|TRBV18
ASSPYGTSYNEQF
>11|TRBV15
ATSARTSGEQF
>12|TRBV4-1
ATPDRYANTEAF
>11|TRBV30
AWSGVEDTEAF
>14|TRBV4-2
ASSHPLGLADNEQF
>13|TRBV4-2
ASSQDRGRPDTQY
>9|TRBV6-5
ASSSSGEQY
>11|TRBV30
AWNSGSGYGYT
>16|TRBV13
ASSSITRQTVKNTEAF
>12|TRBV2
ASSRTGMNTEAF
>12|TRBV2
ASRKTGTQETQY
>9|TRBV20-1
SRDSGYGYT
>10|TRBV6-1
ASRLLGGEQY
>16|TRBV7-2
ASKRTSGRGTNTGELF
>12|TRBV13
ASSLGPTARGAF
>12|TRBV18
ASSPPSPGNGYT
>9|TRBV27
ASSAGPKQY
>13|TRBV27
ASLPTGQHNQPQH
>13|TRBV9
ASSDSASGIYEQY
>13|TRBV10-3
AIKGDRGLTDTQY
>10|TRBV28
ASSRGGYGYT
>13|TRBV10-1
ASSESARENTEAF
>12|TRBV28
ASSSPDTTYEQY
>14|TRBV5-1
ASSYGQGAGLDWAF
>13|TRBV27
ASKDYSHSYNEQF
>10|TRBV30
AWSPVGGGYT
>12|TRBV4-1
ASSSRLGTEKLF
>15|TRBV7-9
ASSLGGQGGSGNTIY
>12|TRBV10-2
ASLGRGVGEKLF
>14|TRBV18
ASSPPGQGAGTEAF
>12|TRBV7-9
ASSWGRGRETQY
>11|TRBV2
ASSSIAGGEQY
>11|TRBV7-3
ASSGTGETEAF
>15|TRBV30
AWSRRRRLAGDYEQY
>13|TRBV5-1
ASRLAGGPVGELF
>11|TRBV2
ASTSRGYYEQY
>16|TRBV6-1
ASSEFGTGELGNQPQH
>14|TRBV29-1
SVEDPSGVGPDTQY
>13|TRBV27
ASSFAGDGTDTQY
>13|TRBV27
ASRRKAGGVETQY
>10|TRBV2
ASRGQGSEQY
>13|TRBV2
ASRAGGGPEGEQY
>13|TRBV30
AWSPGTGRKETQY
>14|TRBV27
ASTGQGGLRTDTQY
>13|TRBV7-9
ASSLAWRENTEAF